This T cell receptor (beta chain) is drawn from a study of blood T cells in healthy people across ages. It was with a sample-barcoded 5' primer and a J-beta primer mix that a second PCR of about 6 to 11 cycles was run. Sequencing of every sample gave 2.5 million or more CDR3-containing paired-end reads. TCRdb reprocessed the 5' RACE reads via MiXCR and lists one record per CDR3 protein. The sample consists of more than 1.4 million distinct CDR3 sequences, 40% to 50% of them appearing once. The germline V gene encodes CDR1 SGHRS and CDR2 YFSETQ. The CDR3 contains 13 residues. This TCR came from a woman younger than 30 in good health. What was sequenced was blood. The chain is built from TRBV5-1 and TRBJ2-7; D call uncertain. The J call is in doubt because the DNA end fits TRBJ2-5 better. The DNA for the CDR3 is TGCGCCAGCAGCGTGAGGCCTCTGGAGACCCAGTACTTC. Protein: CASSVRPLETQYF.